What follows describes a single T cell receptor beta chain. Its target is not known. The data are from a study of T cell responses to AZD1222 COVID-19 vaccine. Study-level points and caveats: After two AZD1222 doses, spike-specific TCR breadth and depth rose versus day 0.

Trimming pared 0 bases from V and 0 bases from J, leaving 8 bases between. Germline values: CDR1 SGHKS, CDR2 YYEKEE (reference sequence). The CDR3 loop spans 15 amino acids. Sequencing used immunoSEQ multiplex PCR; TCRdb keeps in-frame clones, though not all of them. This sample has 100,000 to 130,000 clones, with 85% to 90% found just once. The sequence was obtained from an adult in good health. The genes are TRBV5-5 and TRBJ2-3, with a weak D call TRBD2 (5 bases). Material: peripheral blood, obtained on day 0 of AZD1222 vaccination. CDR3 bases: TGTGCCAGCAGCTTGGCTAGCAGAAGCACAGATACGCAGTATTTT. This gives the protein CASSLASRSTDTQYF.